This T cell receptor beta chain stems from a study of blood T cell repertoires in COVID-19. Study summary: Spain, Italy and the United States supplied samples that represented acute and convalescent COVID-19. T cells, B-cell-depleted T cells, or PBMCs provided the cDNA or gDNA that served as material.

Germline-derived CDR1 and CDR2 are SQVTM and ANQGSEA. The V end was cut by 4 bases, the J end by 8 bases, with 11 bases between. The CDR3 runs to 11 residues. Source study methods: Reference gene primer amplification in the assay estimated nucleated cell counts. The repertoire was sequenced with immunoSEQ multiplex PCR; TCRdb's copy has only in-frame clones and lacks some. That table gives V, J and clone size, and the DNA gave D and trimming. The table shows 90,000 to 130,000 clones, with around nine tenths occurring only once. The source material was peripheral blood. The receptor's source is a human donor in a cohort sampled during active COVID-19. The chain employs TRBV29-1 and TRBJ1-1; the D gene is possibly TRBD1 (6 bases). The CDR3 DNA reads as TGCAGCGTTGTCCGGACAGACGAAGCTTTCTTT. Amino acid sequence: CSVVRTDEAFF.